These 32 T cell receptor beta chains came from one sample sequenced in a study of shared clonotypes between healthy human individuals. Some clones are missing from TCRdb's copy, which holds only in-frame ones; the method was immunoSEQ multiplex PCR. Among about 2.1 million clones listed, roughly 95% were seen once. The naive CD8 fraction comprised CD45RO-negative cells positively selected for CCR7 and excluded terminally differentiated effector memory CD45RA+ cells. Sequenced material: naive CD8+ T cells from PBMCs. The receptors were gathered from a man aged 18 to 30 in good health. Some clones in this sample may be carry-over from other donors' samples.

V usage is TRBV7-9 and J usage is TRBJ2-1, with 11 bases aligning to TRBD2. Germline lookup yields CDR1 SEHNR and CDR2 FQNEAQ (reference sequence). Unmatched junction bases numbered 10, after V lost 5 bases and J lost 7 bases. The CDR3 is made up of 16 amino acids. CDR3 protein: CASSLHSGRAGNEQFF. DNA for the CDR3: TGTGCCAGCAGCCTTCATAGCGGGAGGGCCGGGAATGAGCAGTTCTTC.

This clone was observed a single time. The V and J genes are TRBV9 and TRBJ2-3; D gene unclear. CDR3 length equals 15 residues. V shed 4 bases and J shed 0 bases, with 12 bases lying between them. Germline values: CDR1 SGDLS, CDR2 YYNGEE. CDR3 in amino acids: CASSPGFASTDTQYF. In nucleotides, the CDR3 is TGTGCCAGCAGCCCGGGTTTCGCTAGCACAGATACGCAGTATTTT.

The chain joins TRBV28 to TRBJ2-7; possible D gene TRBD1, 5 bases. The CDR3 consists of 14 residues. Per germline, CDR1 MDHEN and CDR2 SYDVKM. Trimming cost V 3 bases and J 5 bases, with 14 bases left between them. CDR3 amino acids: CASSFARVVNEQYF. The CDR3 DNA reads TGTGCCAGCAGTTTTGCCAGGGTAGTCAACGAGCAGTACTTC. The full variable domain, rest sourced from reference TRBV28 and TRBJ2-7, is DVKVTQSSRYLVKRTGEKVFLECVQDMDHENMFWYRQDPGLGLRLIYFSYDVKMKEKGDIPEGYSVSREKKERFSLILESASTNQTSMYLCASSFARVVNEQYFGPGTRLTVT.

The chain combines TRBV27 with TRBJ1-6; 9 bases line up with TRBD1. Per the germline V gene, CDR1 is MNHEY and CDR2 is SMNVEV (reference sequence). The CDR3 has 15 amino acids. Trimming took 5 bases from V and 12 from J; bases not matched to a gene: 11. The CDR3 nucleotides are TGTGCCAGCAGTGCTTCGACAGGGGGAATTTTACCCCTCCACTTT. It is translated as CASSASTGGILPLHF.

The chain combines TRBV9 with TRBJ1-1; 10 nucleotides align to TRBD1. In germline, CDR1 is SGDLS, CDR2 YYNGEE. The CDR3 length is 15 residues. The V segment lost 3 bases and the J segment 3 bases; nucleotides outside the gene matches: 5. The CDR3 is CASSGTGGADTEAFF. The CDR3 DNA reads as TGTGCCAGCAGCGGGACAGGGGGGGCGGACACTGAAGCTTTCTTT.

Comments on this clone: Other DNA sequences within the sample encode an identical CDR3. J is TRBJ2-7 and V is TRBV12-5; D possibly corresponds to TRBD1 (5 bases). Trimming removed 1 base from V and 4 bases from J, with 5 bases in between. Germline CDR1 is LGHNT and CDR2 is FRNRAP. This CDR3 comprises 12 residues. CDR3 bases: TGTGCTAGTGGTTTGGACAGGTACGAGCAGTACTTC. It is translated as CASGLDRYEQYF. Looking up the rest from reference TRBV12-5 and TRBJ2-7 gives the full variable domain: DARVTQTPRHKVTEMGQEVTMRCQPILGHNTVFWYRQTMMQGLELLAYFRNRAPLDDSGMPKDRFSAEMPDATLATLKIQPSEPRDSAVYFCASGLDRYEQYFGPGTRLTVT.

The chain recombines TRBV7-9 with TRBJ2-1; the D is unclear. This CDR3 region has 12 residues. The ends were cut back, 2 bases at V and 9 bases at J, with 8 bases in the middle. CDR1 SEHNR and CDR2 FQNEAQ come from the germline V gene (reference sequence). CDR3 sequence (DNA): TGTGCCAGCAGCTTACTACTTTCTGAGCAGTTCTTC. Encoded protein: CASSLLLSEQFF. Supplemented by reference TRBV7-9 and TRBJ2-1, the full variable domain reads DTGVSQNPRHKITKRGQNVTFRCDPISEHNRLYWYRQTLGQGPEFLTYFQNEAQLEKSRLLSDRFSAERPKGSFSTLEIQRTEQGDSAMYLCASSLLLSEQFFGPGTRLTVL.

The rearrangement links TRBV30 to TRBJ1-6; TRBD1 is a possible D gene (5 bases). The CDR3 spans 15 residues. V shed 5 bases and J shed 0 bases, with 11 bases lying between them. Per germline, CDR1 GTSNPN and CDR2 SVGIG (reference sequence). In DNA, the CDR3 is TGTGCCTGGGGCGACAGCTTCTCCTATAATTCACCCCTCCACTTT. Translating gives CAWGDSFSYNSPLHF.

The rearrangement uses TRBV14 and TRBJ2-5; unclear D gene. The CDR3 is 12 residues long. Trimming took off 6 bases at V and 1 base at J, with 6 bases between the two ends. Per germline, CDR1 SGHDN and CDR2 FVKESK. CDR3 nucleotide sequence: TGTGCCAGCAGTCTCGGCCAAGAGACCCAGTACTTC. Its translation: CASSLGQETQYF.

This clone was detected only once. The same CDR3 is also encoded by other DNA sequences in this sample. V usage is TRBV5-5 and J usage is TRBJ2-7, with TRBD1 as a possible D gene (5 bases). The CDR3 has 14 residues. Trimming took 0 bases from V and 4 from J, leaving 11 bases between them. Germline V lookup: CDR1 SGHKS, CDR2 YYEKEE (reference sequence). The CDR3 sequence is CASSLAGRGYEQYF. The CDR3 bases are TGTGCCAGCAGCTTGGCCGGTAGGGGATACGAGCAGTACTTC.

The chain has TRBV27 and TRBJ2-7; D gene uncertain. In germline, CDR1 is MNHEY, CDR2 SMNVEV (reference sequence). V lost 3 bases and J 3 bases, leaving 9 bases between the germline ends. The CDR3 totals 13 residues. Here the CDR3 reads CASSFAESYEQYF. The DNA of the CDR3 is TGTGCCAGCAGTTTCGCAGAAAGCTACGAGCAGTACTTC.

This chain connects TRBV7-9 to TRBJ1-2; the match to TRBD1 covers 7 bases. J was trimmed by 3 bases and V by 6 bases; bases with no gene match: 7. The germline gives CDR1 SEHNR, CDR2 FQNEAQ (reference sequence). This CDR3 contains 14 residues. CDR3 region: CASRGSGTDYGYTF. CDR3 DNA sequence: TGTGCCAGCAGGGGGTCCGGGACAGACTATGGCTACACCTTC.

The rearrangement joins TRBV2 to TRBJ2-7; D remains ambiguous. Germline CDR1 is SNHLY and CDR2 is FYNNEI. The CDR3 is 13 amino acids. Trimming pared 3 bases from V and 5 bases from J, leaving 11 bases between. The CDR3 is CASSERLKDEQYF. The DNA for the CDR3 is TGTGCCAGCAGTGAGAGGCTGAAAGACGAGCAGTACTTC.

This chain joins TRBV18 and TRBJ2-7; no clear D gene. V was cut by 3 bases and J by 5 bases, with 11 bases left in between. Per the germline V gene, CDR1 is KGHSH and CDR2 is LQKENI. The CDR3 extends over 13 amino acids. Here the CDR3 reads CASSPRRVDEQYF. As DNA, the CDR3 is TGTGCCAGCTCACCCCGCAGAGTGGACGAGCAGTACTTC.

This rearrangement joins TRBV6-5 to TRBJ2-1; a weak D match, TRBD1 (5 bases). The germline V and J ends were trimmed by 4 bases and 0 bases, with 10 bases remaining between them. Germline CDR1 reads MNHEY; CDR2 reads SVGAGI. The CDR3 contains 15 residues. CDR3 sequence: CASSSDMGSYNEQFF. In nucleotides, the CDR3 is TGTGCCAGCAGTTCGGACATGGGCTCCTACAATGAGCAGTTCTTC.

The chain employs TRBV2 and TRBJ2-7; 7 positions match TRBD2. CDR1 and CDR2 from the germline V gene are SNHLY and FYNNEI. The junction had 7 bases not matched to a gene; V was cut back by 8 bases and J by 3 bases. The CDR3 loop spans 13 amino acids. CDR3 residues: CASALRGSYEQYF. DNA of the CDR3: TGTGCCAGCGCTTTGCGGGGGAGCTACGAGCAGTACTTC.

This clone was observed once. The rearrangement joins TRBV7-3 to TRBJ2-2; weak D call: TRBD2 (5 bases). CDR1 and CDR2 from the germline V gene are SGHTA and FQGTGA. With 2 bases removed from V and 0 bases from J, the gap between germline ends came to 13 bases. The CDR3 is 17 residues long. CDR3 nucleotide sequence: TGTGCCAGCAGCTTAGGGAAGGCGGGCTCGAACACCGGGGAGCTGTTTTTT. Translation: CASSLGKAGSNTGELFF. Full variable domain (outside the CDR3, taken from reference TRBV7-3 and TRBJ2-2): GAGVSQTPSNKVTEKGKYVELRCDPISGHTALYWYRQSLGQGPEFLIYFQGTGAADDSGLPNDRFFAVRPEGSVSTLKIQRTERGDSAVYLCASSLGKAGSNTGELFFGEGSRLTVL.

A few counts support this clone. The rearrangement links TRBV2 to TRBJ1-1; no reliable D call. Germline V gene sequence: CDR1 SNHLY, CDR2 FYNNEI. Deletions cut 11 bases from V and 1 base from J, with 11 bases between. This CDR3 has 12 residues. For the CDR3, the DNA is TGTGCCGGGAGATTGGAGAACACTGAAGCTTTCTTT. It specifies CAGRLENTEAFF.

J is TRBJ2-7 and V is TRBV18; 12 bases map to TRBD2. V lost 3 bases and J lost 5; bases outside the gene matches: 5. The CDR3 spans 15 residues. Germline V CDR1 and CDR2: KGHSH, LQKENI. CDR3 coding DNA: TGTGCCAGCTCACCGACTAGCGGGAGTGTGAACGAGCAGTACTTC. Translating gives CASSPTSGSVNEQYF.

The chain employs TRBV9 and TRBJ2-7; unclear D gene. Germline CDR1 and CDR2: SGDLS and YYNGEE. This CDR3 has 15 amino acids. The germline V and J ends were trimmed by 3 bases and 2 bases, with 15 bases remaining between them. The chain's CDR3 is CASSAHEEGAYEQYF. The CDR3 bases are TGTGCCAGCAGCGCTCACGAGGAAGGAGCCTACGAGCAGTACTTC. The full variable domain, with the rest looked up from reference TRBV9 and TRBJ2-7, is DSGVTQTPKHLITATGQRVTLRCSPRSGDLSVYWYQQSLDQGLQFLIQYYNGEERAKGNILERFSAQQFPDLHSELNLSSLELGDSALYFCASSAHEEGAYEQYFGPGTRLTVT.

The CDR3 spells CASSQVFTDTQYF. CDR3 nucleotides: TGCGCCAGCAGCCAAGTTTTCACAGATACGCAGTATTTT. The chain links TRBV4-1 to TRBJ2-3; D is unresolved. Germline loops: CDR1 MGHRA, CDR2 YSYEKL. The CDR3 totals 13 residues. V was clipped by 1 base and J by 2 bases, with 4 bases between them.

This chain links TRBV10-3 with TRBJ2-7, with 9 bases identical to TRBD1. There are 13 residues in the CDR3. V dropped 8 bases and J dropped 2; count of bases not matched to a gene: 4. Germline-derived CDR1 and CDR2 are ENHRY and SYGVKD. DNA for the CDR3: TGTGCCATCGGGACAGGGTCGACCTACGAGCAGTACTTC. Translated: CAIGTGSTYEQYF.

The chain carries TRBV27 and TRBJ1-4; 8 bases line up with TRBD1. This CDR3 is built from 16 residues. CDR1 and CDR2 from the germline V gene are MNHEY and SMNVEV (reference sequence). V was clipped by 2 bases and J by 6 bases; unmatched bases: 8. Written as DNA, the CDR3 is TGTGCCAGCAGTTTAACACAGGGGGTTAAAGATGAAAAACTGTTTTTT. This gives the protein CASSLTQGVKDEKLFF.

The chain joins TRBV6-6 to TRBJ1-2, with a tentative D call TRBD1 (5 bases). The length of the CDR3 is 14 residues. Trimming left V 5 bases short and J 0 bases short, with 10 bases between. From germline, CDR1 is MNHNY and CDR2 SVGAGI (reference sequence). CDR3: CASSQRGTNYGYTF. In DNA, the CDR3 is TGTGCCAGCAGTCAGAGGGGAACTAACTATGGCTACACCTTC.

The rearrangement joins TRBV7-6 to TRBJ2-1; 9 positions match TRBD1. The junction had 6 bases not matched to a gene; V was cut back by 5 bases and J by 1 base. The CDR3 spans 16 residues. CDR1 is SGHVS and CDR2 is FNYEAQ in the germline V gene. The CDR3 here is CASSATGGRSYNEQFF. For the CDR3, the DNA is TGTGCCAGCAGCGCGACAGGGGGGAGGTCCTACAATGAGCAGTTCTTC.

J is TRBJ2-7 and V is TRBV4-3; D ambiguous. Deletions cut 0 bases from V and 2 bases from J, with 11 bases between. CDR1 and CDR2 (germline): LGHNA, YSLEER. CDR3 length: 15 amino acids. CDR3 nucleotides: TGCGCCAGCAGCCAAGAGAACGGCCTAACCTACGAGCAGTACTTC. Translating it yields CASSQENGLTYEQYF.

On this clone: The same CDR3 also results from other DNA sequences found in this sample. This chain links TRBV6-5 with TRBJ2-1; 7 bases are shared with TRBD2. Germline V lookup: CDR1 MNHEY, CDR2 SVGAGI. V was clipped by 7 bases and J by 7 bases; unmatched bases: 1. There are 11 residues in the CDR3. CDR3 DNA sequence: TGTGCCAGCATGGGGGGGAATGAGCAGTTCTTC. This gives the protein CASMGGNEQFF.

This chain connects TRBV5-5 to TRBJ2-3; D remains ambiguous. The germline V and J ends were trimmed by 7 bases and 4 bases, with 10 bases remaining between them. The CDR3 is 12 amino acids. Per the germline V gene, CDR1 is SGHKS and CDR2 is YYEKEE (reference sequence). The CDR3 nucleotides are TGTGCCAGCTACCCTCGCCCAGATACGCAGTATTTT. The encoded protein is CASYPRPDTQYF.

This clone was counted once. This chain links TRBV4-1 with TRBJ2-2, with 9 bases matching TRBD1. The CDR3 extends over 14 amino acids. The V gene end was trimmed by 10 bases and the J gene end by 9 bases; junction bases not matched to a gene: 12. The germline V gene encodes CDR1 MGHRA and CDR2 YSYEKL. The CDR3 DNA reads as TGCGCCACGTCCGGGACAGGGTTAGCGAGGGAGCTGTTTTTT. This translates into CATSGTGLARELFF.

As for this clone: Other DNA sequences in this specimen translate into the identical CDR3. CDR3 amino acids: CASSSPGYEQYF. DNA for the CDR3: TGTGCCAGCAGCTCGCCAGGCTACGAGCAGTACTTC. V gene TRBV9 combines with J gene TRBJ2-7; D not resolved. The V and J ends lost 4 bases and 3 bases respectively, with 8 bases between them. Germline V lookup: CDR1 SGDLS, CDR2 YYNGEE. This CDR3 spans 12 amino acids.

This clone has only one observation. Other DNA sequences of this sample code for an identical CDR3. The rearrangement uses TRBV6-1 and TRBJ2-7; TRBD1 matches at 7 bases. The length of the CDR3 is 15 residues. J lost 3 bases, V lost 2 bases, and 7 bases had no gene match. Germline CDR1 and CDR2: MNHNS and SASEGT. The DNA for the CDR3 is TGTGCCAGCAGTGAATTCAGGACAGGAGTCTACGAGCAGTACTTC. Amino acid sequence: CASSEFRTGVYEQYF.

A single count supports this clone. This same CDR3 is encoded by further DNA sequences in the sample. The J gene is TRBJ2-7, the V gene TRBV7-9; D is undetermined. The CDR3 has 12 residues. Germline CDR1 reads SEHNR; CDR2 reads FQNEAQ (reference sequence). The V gene lost 1 base and the J gene lost 6 bases, with 7 bases spanning the gap. The CDR3 loop is CASSLGGTEQYF. The CDR3 DNA reads TGTGCCAGCAGCTTAGGGGGAACCGAGCAGTACTTC.